These 2 T cell receptor beta chains originate from one sample sequenced in a study of vaccination effects on CD4 cells after COVID-19. Assay: immunoSEQ multiplex PCR; the TCRdb copy retains only in-frame clones and omits some. The sample shows about 76,000 clones, more than 70% of them seen only once. These receptors' targets are unknown. Subsequent to approximately 11 days of culture, CD4+ T cells were isolated. Sequencing was performed on CD4+ T cells from PBMCs cultured without peptide, taken before COVID-19 vaccination. The receptors come from a human donor who received a COVID-19 vaccine.

This chain links TRBV19 with TRBJ1-4, with D uncertain. Trimming left V 2 bases short and J 8 bases short, with 15 bases between. The CDR3 sequence is 15 residues long. From germline, CDR1 is LNHDA and CDR2 SQIVND (reference sequence). The DNA for the CDR3 is TGTGCCAGTAGTATACTGGGCGGCGGTTCGGAAAAACTGTTTTTT. Amino acid sequence: CASSILGGGSEKLFF.

V gene TRBV5-1 combines with J gene TRBJ2-7; TRBD2 might be the D (6 bases). This CDR3 is built from 15 residues. V gave up 0 bases and J gave up 3 bases, with 13 bases separating them. Germline V gene sequence: CDR1 SGHRS, CDR2 YFSETQ. The CDR3 region is CASSLAPGESYEQYV. The CDR3 coding sequence is TGCGCCAGCAGCTTGGCTCCGGGGGAAAGCTACGAGCAGTACGTC.